What follows is one T cell receptor beta chain and its context. Its antigen is not identified. The data belong to a study of shared clonotypes between healthy human individuals. Study details: Researchers drew samples from two women and a few men aged 18 to 49.

Regarding the study as a whole: Sorted-subset sequencing was shown by rarefaction to be incomplete despite large depth. Between a handful of donors, naive CD4 clonotypes were shared at a level of about 5%.

It was at deep level that the assay was run. Sequencing was performed with immunoSEQ multiplex PCR; in TCRdb, only in-frame clones are kept and a portion is missing. In the table there are 2 million to 2.5 million clones, 90% to 97% of which are singletons. The V and J ends lost 4 bases and 0 bases, in that order; junction bases with no gene match: 11. The CDR3 consists of 18 residues. Germline CDR1 and CDR2: SQVTM and ANQGSEA. Sequenced: naive CD4+ T cells sorted from blood. Subset here: CD45RA+ positively selected. This clonotype was obtained from a man aged 18 to 35 in good health. This chain joins TRBV29-1 and TRBJ2-1, with 11 bases that match TRBD2. The CDR3 sequence is CSVARGSGRGSSYNEQFF. CDR3 coding DNA: TGCAGCGTTGCCCGGGGTAGCGGGAGGGGCAGCTCCTACAATGAGCAGTTCTTC.